Presented here are 32 T cell receptor beta chains from one specimen sequenced in a study of CD8 T cells in Susac syndrome. A quantity of about 0.45 to 1 ug RNA underwent reverse transcription using random hexamers. TCRdb processed the immunoSEQ multiplex PCR reads anew with MiXCR; each CDR3 protein has one entry. The table records approximately 270,000 distinct CDR3 sequences, just over 90% of them present only once. The material sequenced was CD4+ T cells from PBMCs. The receptor set was obtained from a human donor with multiple sclerosis.

The V and J genes are TRBV6-6 and TRBJ2-3; 8 nucleotides align to TRBD1. CDR1 is MNHNY and CDR2 is SVGAGI in the germline V gene (reference sequence). Trimming at V came to 5 bases and at J to 2 bases, leaving 6 bases not matched to a gene. There are 15 residues in the CDR3. CDR3 nucleotides: TGTGCCAGCAGTCCGGGACAGGCGATCACAGATACGCAGTATTTT. Residues: CASSPGQAITDTQYF.

The chain is built from TRBV6-1 and TRBJ1-3; D unclear. V lost 6 bases, J lost 4 bases, and 10 bases lay in between. CDR3 length equals 13 residues. CDR1 is MNHNS, CDR2 SASEGT, per germline. CDR3: CASSLGNGNTIYF. The CDR3, as DNA: TGTGCCAGCAGCCTGGGGAACGGAAACACCATATATTTT.

V usage is TRBV12-5 and J usage is TRBJ2-5, with TRBD1 matching over 7 bases. Germline CDR1 is LGHNT and CDR2 is FRNRAP. The CDR3 is 15 residues long. After removal of 1 base from V and 1 base from J, the junction contained 3 bases not matched to a gene. This CDR3 reads CASGLGQGIQETQYF. CDR3 bases: TGTGCTAGTGGTTTGGGACAGGGTATCCAAGAGACCCAGTACTTC. The full variable domain, with the rest looked up from reference TRBV12-5 and TRBJ2-5, is DARVTQTPRHKVTEMGQEVTMRCQPILGHNTVFWYRQTMMQGLELLAYFRNRAPLDDSGMPKDRFSAEMPDATLATLKIQPSEPRDSAVYFCASGLGQGIQETQYFGPGTRLLVL.

The genes are TRBV19 and TRBJ2-4; D unclear. From germline, CDR1 is LNHDA and CDR2 SQIVND (reference sequence). V was trimmed by 5 bases and J by 0 bases, leaving 2 bases between them. CDR3 length: 12 amino acids. CDR3 sequence: CASSQAKNIQYF. CDR3 DNA: TGTGCCAGTAGTCAAGCCAAAAACATTCAGTACTTC.

This chain uses TRBV5-4 with TRBJ2-1; 8 bases line up with TRBD1. The CDR3 has 13 amino acids. Germline V gives CDR1 SGHNT, CDR2 YYREEE (reference sequence). Losses at the gene ends were 4 bases for V and 8 bases for J; bases not matched to a gene: 5. The CDR3 coding sequence is TGTGCCAGCAGCGCTGACAGGGGCGATGAGCAGTTCTTC. This encodes CASSADRGDEQFF.

The gene calls are TRBV4-1 and TRBJ1-1; maybe TRBD1 (6 bases). The germline gives CDR1 MGHRA, CDR2 YSYEKL. The V gene lost 2 bases and the J gene lost 2 bases, with 9 bases spanning the gap. The length of the CDR3 is 14 residues. CDR3 sequence reads: CASSQPTGNTEAFF. The CDR3 DNA is TGCGCCAGCAGCCAACCGACAGGAAACACTGAAGCTTTCTTT.

The CDR3 bases are TGCGCCAGCAGCCAATCGGGGGGGCATTCACCCCTCCACTTT. It codes for CASSQSGGHSPLHF. V gene TRBV5-1 combines with J gene TRBJ1-6, with D possibly being TRBD1 (6 bases). CDR3 length: 14 amino acids. Trimming stripped 4 bases from V and 8 bases from J, with 13 bases between. Germline-derived CDR1 and CDR2 are SGHRS and YFSETQ. The whole variable domain, filled in from reference TRBV5-1 and TRBJ1-6, reads KAGVTQTPRYLIKTRGQQVTLSCSPISGHRSVSWYQQTPGQGLQFLFEYFSETQRNKGNFPGRFSGRQFSNSRSEMNVSTLELGDSALYLCASSQSGGHSPLHFGNGTRLTVT.

The chain couples TRBV5-4 to TRBJ1-1, with 8 bases aligning to TRBD1. V lost 3 bases, J lost 3 bases, and 4 bases stayed unmatched. In germline, CDR1 is SGHNT, CDR2 YYREEE (reference sequence). The CDR3 loop spans 14 amino acids. The CDR3 loop is CASSSIQGDTEAFF. Here the CDR3 DNA reads TGTGCCAGCAGCTCCATACAGGGGGACACTGAAGCTTTCTTT.

V gene TRBV10-3 combines with J gene TRBJ2-7; D is possibly TRBD1 or TRBD2 (5 bases each). Germline V gene lookup returns CDR1 ENHRY and CDR2 SYGVKD. The CDR3 loop spans 13 amino acids. V dropped 5 bases and J dropped 3 bases, with 11 bases sitting between them. Here the CDR3 DNA reads TGTGCCATCAGTCGGGGACCGAGCTACGAGCAGTACTTC. This gives the protein CAISRGPSYEQYF.

The rearrangement links TRBV12-3 or TRBV12-4 to TRBJ1-4; weak D call: TRBD1 (5 bases). The CDR3 totals 13 residues. V dropped 7 bases and J dropped 11 bases, with 17 bases sitting between them. This CDR3 reads CASTTAARGKLFF. In nucleotides, the CDR3 is TGTGCCAGCACCACGGCTGCCCGGGGGAAACTGTTTTTT.

The CDR3 is CASSQASGKNTGELFF. The CDR3 region has the DNA TGCGCCAGCAGCCAAGCTAGCGGGAAGAACACCGGGGAGCTGTTTTTT. The rearrangement links TRBV4-1 to TRBJ2-2; 9 bases fit TRBD2. This CDR3 has 16 residues. The germline gives CDR1 MGHRA, CDR2 YSYEKL. V shed 1 base, J shed 1 base, and the junction held 1 base outside the gene matches.

Comments on this clonotype: One junction end does not reproduce the germline sequence, and a read error may be involved. The gene calls are TRBV29-1 and TRBJ1-1, with 7 bases that match TRBD1. The CDR3 covers 15 residues. CDR1 is SQVTM and CDR2 is ANQGSEA in the germline V gene. The CDR3 sequence: CSVGRKGASVTEVFF. As DNA, the CDR3 is TGCAGCGTAGGCAGAAAGGGGGCTTCGGTCACTGAAGTTTTCTTT.

The V call is TRBV2, the J call TRBJ2-1; the D gene is possibly TRBD1 (5 bases). V was clipped by 6 bases and J by 14 bases, with 14 bases between them. Per the germline V gene, CDR1 is SNHLY and CDR2 is FYNNEI. This CDR3 has 11 residues. CDR3 loop: CASRSQGKKFF. The CDR3, as DNA: TGTGCCAGCAGAAGTCAGGGTAAGAAGTTCTTC.

The chain recombines TRBV11-2 with TRBJ2-2; 10 nucleotides match TRBD1. J gave up 5 bases and V 5 bases, and 5 bases lay outside the gene matches. From germline, CDR1 is SGHAT and CDR2 FQNNGV. The CDR3 length is 15 residues. CDR3 amino acids: CASSTGTGETGELFF. The CDR3 region has the DNA TGTGCCAGCAGCACTGGGACAGGGGAAACCGGGGAGCTGTTTTTT.

CDR3 coding DNA: TGTGCCAGCAGTTTATACGGGGGCACAGATACGCAGTATTTT. It is translated as CASSLYGGTDTQYF. V gene TRBV28 combines with J gene TRBJ2-3; D is possibly TRBD2 (5 bases). V lost 1 base, J lost 1 base, and 6 bases lay in between. Looked up from germline, CDR1 is MDHEN and CDR2 is SYDVKM. There are 14 residues in the CDR3.

The chain carries TRBV27 and TRBJ1-1; possible D gene TRBD1, 6 bases. Looked up from germline, CDR1 is MNHEY and CDR2 is SMNVEV (reference sequence). The CDR3 spans 14 residues. V lost 6 bases, J lost 1 base, and 12 bases lay in between. CDR3 sequence reads: CASRTGTPNTEAFF. The DNA for the CDR3 is TGTGCCAGCAGGACCGGGACACCGAACACTGAAGCTTTCTTT.

The chain links TRBV14 to TRBJ1-1; 8 bases map to TRBD1. With 5 bases clipped from V and 1 base from J, the junction kept 6 bases outside the gene matches. CDR3 length equals 15 residues. CDR1 and CDR2 (germline): SGHDN, FVKESK. The CDR3 bases are TGTGCCAGCAGCTACCGACAGGGGTGGAACACTGAAGCTTTCTTT. Its translation: CASSYRQGWNTEAFF.

The J gene is TRBJ1-3, the V gene TRBV6-1; D uncertain. Trimming took 1 base from V and 6 from J, leaving 7 bases between them. Germline-derived CDR1 and CDR2 are MNHNS and SASEGT. The CDR3 covers 13 residues. CDR3 sequence (DNA): TGTGCCAGCAGTGAAGTTGGGGAAAACACCATATATTTT. It yields the protein CASSEVGENTIYF.

V and J are TRBV12-3 or TRBV12-4 and TRBJ1-3; 8 bases line up with TRBD1. This CDR3 is 16 amino acids long. The trim removed 7 bases at V and 4 bases at J, leaving 12 bases unmatched. The CDR3 nucleotides are TGTGCCAGCACCCCGCGGGCCAGGGGGCCCGGAAACACCATATATTTT. Protein sequence: CASTPRARGPGNTIYF.

This clonotype has just a few counts. V is TRBV2 and J is TRBJ1-5; a weak D match, TRBD1 (6 bases). The CDR3 extends over 16 amino acids. V lost 3 bases to trimming and J lost 1 base, with 13 bases between them. Per germline, CDR1 SNHLY and CDR2 FYNNEI. The CDR3, as DNA: TGTGCCAGCAGTGAGGGGGGGCGTCGAAGCAATCAGCCCCAGCATTTT. Translated: CASSEGGRRSNQPQHF.

V and J are TRBV28 and TRBJ2-7; D not certain. The CDR3 consists of 15 residues. The V gene lost 1 base and the J gene lost 4 bases, with 14 bases spanning the gap. Germline V gene lookup returns CDR1 MDHEN and CDR2 SYDVKM. The CDR3 bases are TGTGCCAGCAGTTTATCCGGATCCCCTAAGTACGAGCAGTACTTC. Amino acids: CASSLSGSPKYEQYF.

The V and J genes are TRBV12-3 or TRBV12-4 and TRBJ1-1; 7 positions match TRBD1. The CDR3 extends over 15 amino acids. V was pared by 6 bases and J by 1 base, with 8 bases of the junction left unmatched. The CDR3 DNA is TGTGCCAGCAGGCGACAGGGCCTAGCGAACACTGAAGCTTTCTTT. This translates into CASRRQGLANTEAFF.

The chain couples TRBV2 to TRBJ1-1; 8 nucleotides agree with TRBD1. Germline V lookup: CDR1 SNHLY, CDR2 FYNNEI. The ends lost 5 bases at V and 2 bases at J; junction bases unmatched: 10. The CDR3 spans 16 residues. CDR3 sequence: CASSRNPQGGNTEAFF. The DNA of the CDR3 is TGTGCCAGCAGTAGAAACCCACAGGGGGGCAACACTGAAGCTTTCTTT.

The rearrangement joins TRBV3-1 to TRBJ2-3; D might be TRBD2 (5 bases). Trimming removed 0 bases from V and 1 base from J, with 17 bases in between. The length of the CDR3 is 18 residues. Germline V gives CDR1 LGHDT, CDR2 YNNKEL (reference sequence). CDR3 in DNA: TGTGCCAGCAGCCAAGAATCAGCGGTGACCCGACGCACAGATACGCAGTATTTT. The encoded protein is CASSQESAVTRRTDTQYF.

The chain links TRBV7-2 to TRBJ2-1; tentative D call: TRBD2 (6 bases). The germline V gene encodes CDR1 SGHTA and CDR2 FQGNSA. Trimming took 5 bases from V and 0 from J, leaving 20 bases between them. This CDR3 comprises 18 residues. CDR3 residues: CASSRLLWRGRSYNEQFF. The CDR3 DNA is TGTGCCAGCAGCCGCCTCCTTTGGCGGGGACGCTCCTACAATGAGCAGTTCTTC.

The chain couples TRBV5-6 to TRBJ2-3; possibly TRBD2 for D (6 bases). The CDR3 has 15 amino acids. Trimming stripped 0 bases from V and 3 bases from J, with 11 bases between. Germline-derived CDR1 and CDR2 are SGHDT and YYEEEE. The CDR3: CASSLGKGRTDTQYF. CDR3 in DNA: TGTGCCAGCAGCTTGGGTAAGGGGAGGACAGATACGCAGTATTTT.

This chain uses TRBV28 with TRBJ2-3; D is possibly TRBD1 (6 bases). Germline loops: CDR1 MDHEN, CDR2 SYDVKM. V was trimmed by 7 bases and J by 0 bases, leaving 11 bases between them. The CDR3 consists of 14 residues. The CDR3 nucleotides are TGTGCCAGCACCTTGCAGGGGAGCACAGATACGCAGTATTTT. Translated, it gives CASTLQGSTDTQYF.

For the CDR3, the DNA is TGTGCCAGCAGAGGGGGGACCACTGAAGCTTTCTTT. It is translated as CASRGGTTEAFF. The chain joins TRBV2 to TRBJ1-1; possible D gene TRBD1, 6 bases. This CDR3 comprises 12 residues. The V gene lost 6 bases and the J gene lost 4 bases, with 9 bases spanning the gap. Germline V gene lookup returns CDR1 SNHLY and CDR2 FYNNEI.

The V and J genes are TRBV10-3 and TRBJ1-5; D may be TRBD1 (6 bases). The V gene's germline CDR1 is ENHRY and CDR2 SYGVKD. This CDR3 region has 14 residues. V shed 0 bases and J shed 6 bases, with 9 bases lying between them. The CDR3 DNA follows: TGTGCCATCAGTGAGTCGAAGGGGGGTCAGCCCCAGCATTTT. It is translated as CAISESKGGQPQHF.

The gene calls are TRBV10-3 and TRBJ2-7; TRBD1 matches 7 bases. CDR3 length: 13 amino acids. The germline V gene encodes CDR1 ENHRY and CDR2 SYGVKD. Unmatched junction bases numbered 4, after V lost 7 bases and J lost 1 base. This CDR3 is CAIKGTVSYEQYF. Here the CDR3 DNA reads TGTGCCATCAAAGGGACAGTGTCCTACGAGCAGTACTTC.

In DNA form, the CDR3 reads TGTGCCAGCAGCCAACAGGCCTACGAGCAGTACTTC. This translates into CASSQQAYEQYF. The J gene is TRBJ2-7, the V gene TRBV6-6, with D tentatively TRBD1 (5 bases). Germline lookup yields CDR1 MNHNY and CDR2 SVGAGI (reference sequence). With 6 bases removed from V and 2 bases from J, the gap between germline ends came to 8 bases. The CDR3 extends over 12 amino acids.

This clonotype appeared once. CDR3 in amino acids: CASTRRQGDEKLFF. In DNA, the CDR3 is TGTGCCAGCACCCGGCGACAGGGTGACGAAAAACTGTTTTTT. The chain combines TRBV2 with TRBJ1-4; 7 bases line up with TRBD1. The CDR3 is 14 residues long. Germline V gene lookup returns CDR1 SNHLY and CDR2 FYNNEI. V trimming: 7 bases; J trimming: 8 bases; junction bases outside the gene matches: 10.